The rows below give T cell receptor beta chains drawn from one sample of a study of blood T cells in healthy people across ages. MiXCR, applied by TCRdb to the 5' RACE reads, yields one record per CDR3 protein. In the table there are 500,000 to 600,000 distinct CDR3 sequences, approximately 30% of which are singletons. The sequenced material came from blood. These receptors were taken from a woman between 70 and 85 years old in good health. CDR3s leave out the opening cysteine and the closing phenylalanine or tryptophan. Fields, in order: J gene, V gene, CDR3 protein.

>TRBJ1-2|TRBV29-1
SVYRDDLIAT
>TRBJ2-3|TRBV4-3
ASSRSRGSTDTQY
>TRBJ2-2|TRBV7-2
ASSLGSGQPF
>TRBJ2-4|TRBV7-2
ASSLDLRALAKNIQY
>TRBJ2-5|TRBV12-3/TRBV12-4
ASSLGGTSSQETQY
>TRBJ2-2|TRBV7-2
ASSGINTGELF
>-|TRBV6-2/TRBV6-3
ASTGLAGLQETQY
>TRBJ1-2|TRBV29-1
SVDYPGDYGYT
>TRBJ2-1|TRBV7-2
ASSLKTGWNEQF
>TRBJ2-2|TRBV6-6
ASSFGSPRAGELF
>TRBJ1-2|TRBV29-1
SVGQDLDYGYT